Listed below are T cell receptor beta chains from one sample, sequenced in a study of OX40 agonist ivuxolimab in advanced cancers. The repertoire was sequenced with immunoSEQ multiplex PCR; TCRdb's copy has only in-frame clones and lacks some. Seen here are approximately 69,000 clones, about 80% observed once, and the top ten hold around 2.3%. This material consisted of CD4+ or CD8+ T cells sorted from blood, taken in a trial of the OX40 agonist ivuxolimab. Receptor source: an adult with an advanced solid tumor such as melanoma, head and neck, liver or kidney cancer. Both conserved end residues are part of each CDR3. Fields, in order: CDR3 DNA, CDR3 protein, V gene, J gene, D gene, clone size. The D gene is left open where the match is weak. Clone size is not always given. Where it is, it says once, few, many or a class for expanded clones.

CDR3 DNA: TGCAGCGTTGGTGGCCAGGGGGCAGTTCAGTACTTC; CDR3 protein: CSVGGQGAVQYF; V gene: TRBV29-1; J gene: TRBJ2-4; D gene: TRBD1; clone size: NA
CDR3 DNA: TGTGCCTGGAGTGTCGTCACCTCACGCACAGATACGCAGTATTTT; CDR3 protein: CAWSVVTSRTDTQYF; V gene: TRBV30; J gene: TRBJ2-3; D gene: NA; clone size: NA
CDR3 DNA: TGCAGCGTCCTACGGGACGGTTACGAGCAGTACTTC; CDR3 protein: CSVLRDGYEQYF; V gene: TRBV29-1; J gene: TRBJ2-7; D gene: NA; clone size: NA
CDR3 DNA: TGTGCCAGCACCCAGACAGGGTCTAACACTGAAGCTTTCTTT; CDR3 protein: CASTQTGSNTEAFF; V gene: TRBV7-9; J gene: TRBJ1-1; D gene: TRBD1; clone size: NA
CDR3 DNA: TGCGCCAGCAGCTCCCGCACTAGCGGGGGCCCCGCTGGGGCCAACGTCCTGACTTTC; CDR3 protein: CASSSRTSGGPAGANVLTF; V gene: TRBV5-1; J gene: TRBJ2-6; D gene: TRBD2; clone size: NA
CDR3 DNA: TGTGCCAGCAGCGGGGGCGGGAGAGGGAGAGATACGCAGTATTTT; CDR3 protein: CASSGGGRGRDTQYF; V gene: TRBV5-4; J gene: TRBJ2-3; D gene: NA; clone size: NA
CDR3 DNA: TGCGCCAGCAGTTTCGGACTAGCGGGGGGGCTGGAGACCCAGTACTTC; CDR3 protein: CASSFGLAGGLETQYF; V gene: TRBV5-1; J gene: TRBJ2-5; D gene: TRBD2; clone size: NA
CDR3 DNA: TGTGCCAGCAGGTCACTAGGAAACACCGGGGAGCTGTTTTTT; CDR3 protein: CASRSLGNTGELFF; V gene: TRBV7-6; J gene: TRBJ2-2; D gene: NA; clone size: NA
CDR3 DNA: TGCGCCAGCAGCCGGGGGACAGCCAGCTCTGGGGCCAACGTCCTGACTTTC; CDR3 protein: CASSRGTASSGANVLTF; V gene: TRBV5-1; J gene: TRBJ2-6; D gene: NA; clone size: NA
CDR3 DNA: TGTGCCAGCAGCCAAGATCGGGCAGGTACCAATCAGCCCCAGCATTTT; CDR3 protein: CASSQDRAGTNQPQHF; V gene: TRBV4-2; J gene: TRBJ1-5; D gene: NA; clone size: NA
CDR3 DNA: TGCGCCAGCAGTGAGTTGATGAAGGAGGGCTACACCTTC; CDR3 protein: CASSELMKEGYTF; V gene: TRBV10-2; J gene: TRBJ1-2; D gene: NA; clone size: NA
CDR3 DNA: TGCGCCAGCAGCCGGGACAGGAGAACAGATACGCAGTATTTT; CDR3 protein: CASSRDRRTDTQYF; V gene: TRBV10-1; J gene: TRBJ2-3; D gene: TRBD1; clone size: NA
CDR3 DNA: TGTGCCATCAGCCCTTTCCTAGCGGGAGGGGGTACAGATACGCAGTATTTT; CDR3 protein: CAISPFLAGGGTDTQYF; V gene: TRBV10-3; J gene: TRBJ2-3; D gene: TRBD2; clone size: NA
CDR3 DNA: TGTGCCAGCAGCTTAGCCCTGCGGGGGGGCGGTAATGAGCAGTTCTTC; CDR3 protein: CASSLALRGGGNEQFF; V gene: TRBV7-2; J gene: TRBJ2-1; D gene: TRBD2; clone size: NA
CDR3 DNA: TGTGCCAGTAGTAGGCAGACCCCGACCTACGAGCAGTACTTC; CDR3 protein: CASSRQTPTYEQYF; V gene: TRBV19; J gene: TRBJ2-7; D gene: NA; clone size: NA
CDR3 DNA: TGTGCCAGCAGCGCCCGGGAGTGGGGTAATGAGCAGTTCTTC; CDR3 protein: CASSAREWGNEQFF; V gene: TRBV9; J gene: TRBJ2-1; D gene: NA; clone size: NA
CDR3 DNA: TGTGCCAGCAGGGGAGACAGGGCCCACGAGCAGTACTTC; CDR3 protein: CASRGDRAHEQYF; V gene: TRBV2; J gene: TRBJ2-7; D gene: TRBD1; clone size: NA
CDR3 DNA: TGTGCCAGCACTCTAAACACTGAAGCTTTCTTT; CDR3 protein: CASTLNTEAFF; V gene: TRBV2; J gene: TRBJ1-1; D gene: NA; clone size: few
CDR3 DNA: TGTGCCAGTAGTCAAACTAGCGGGGGGGACTCTTTAGCCAAAAACATTCAGTACTTC; CDR3 protein: CASSQTSGGDSLAKNIQYF; V gene: TRBV19; J gene: TRBJ2-4; D gene: TRBD2; clone size: NA
CDR3 DNA: TGTGCCAGCAGTCAGCGGACTCTCACCAGCGGGACGCAGTATTTT; CDR3 protein: CASSQRTLTSGTQYF; V gene: TRBV11-2; J gene: TRBJ2-3; D gene: NA; clone size: NA
CDR3 DNA: TGTGCCAGCAGCTCCAAAACCGACAGGGTTGGTAATGAAAAACTGTTTTTT; CDR3 protein: CASSSKTDRVGNEKLFF; V gene: TRBV5-4; J gene: TRBJ1-4; D gene: TRBD1; clone size: NA
CDR3 DNA: TGTGCCAGTAGTCTCGGGACGGAGACCGGGGAGCTGTTTTTT; CDR3 protein: CASSLGTETGELFF; V gene: TRBV19; J gene: TRBJ2-2; D gene: NA; clone size: NA
CDR3 DNA: TGCGCCAGCAGCGGGACTAGCGGGAGTGTCAATGAGCAGTTCTTC; CDR3 protein: CASSGTSGSVNEQFF; V gene: TRBV5-1; J gene: TRBJ2-1; D gene: TRBD2; clone size: NA
CDR3 DNA: TGTGCCAGCAGTTACGTTTCTGGGAGCTTCACAGATACGCAGTATTTT; CDR3 protein: CASSYVSGSFTDTQYF; V gene: TRBV6-5; J gene: TRBJ2-3; D gene: NA; clone size: NA
CDR3 DNA: TGTGCCAGCAGCCAAGAAAGCACTATAGAGACCCAGTACTTC; CDR3 protein: CASSQESTIETQYF; V gene: TRBV14; J gene: TRBJ2-5; D gene: NA; clone size: NA
CDR3 DNA: TGCGCCAGCAGTGACTCCGGGCTCACCGGGGAGCTGTTTTTT; CDR3 protein: CASSDSGLTGELFF; V gene: TRBV10-1; J gene: TRBJ2-2; D gene: NA; clone size: NA
CDR3 DNA: TGTGCCAGCAGAAGGGACCATAACACTGAAGCTTTCTTT; CDR3 protein: CASRRDHNTEAFF; V gene: TRBV2; J gene: TRBJ1-1; D gene: NA; clone size: NA
CDR3 DNA: TGTGCCAGCATGGGGCCACGAAGACCCTACGAGCAGTACTTC; CDR3 protein: CASMGPRRPYEQYF; V gene: TRBV28; J gene: TRBJ2-7; D gene: NA; clone size: NA
CDR3 DNA: TGTGCCAGCAGCTCAGGGGACCTCAGCACAGATACGCAGTATTTT; CDR3 protein: CASSSGDLSTDTQYF; V gene: TRBV6-4; J gene: TRBJ2-3; D gene: NA; clone size: NA
CDR3 DNA: TGCGCCAGCAGATTGGCGACTAGCGGAATCTACGAGCAGTACTTC; CDR3 protein: CASRLATSGIYEQYF; V gene: TRBV5-1; J gene: TRBJ2-7; D gene: TRBD2; clone size: once
CDR3 DNA: TGTGCTAGTGGTCTGGGACAGGGGGTCACTAATGAAAAACTGTTTTTT; CDR3 protein: CASGLGQGVTNEKLFF; V gene: TRBV12-5; J gene: TRBJ1-4; D gene: TRBD1; clone size: NA
CDR3 DNA: TGTGCCAGCAGCTTAGAAGGGACAGCTCCTCGGGGAGAGCAGTTCTTC; CDR3 protein: CASSLEGTAPRGEQFF; V gene: TRBV13; J gene: TRBJ2-1; D gene: TRBD1; clone size: NA
CDR3 DNA: TGTGCCTGGAGTGGACAGGGGAACACTGAAGCTTTCTTT; CDR3 protein: CAWSGQGNTEAFF; V gene: TRBV30; J gene: TRBJ1-1; D gene: TRBD1; clone size: NA
CDR3 DNA: TGTGCCAGCAGCTTGGGTTGGGAGTACACTGAAGCTTTCTTT; CDR3 protein: CASSLGWEYTEAFF; V gene: TRBV5-4; J gene: TRBJ1-1; D gene: NA; clone size: once
CDR3 DNA: TGCGCCAGCAGCTCCCGGGACAGGGGCATCTCTGGGGCCAACGTCCTGACTTTC; CDR3 protein: CASSSRDRGISGANVLTF; V gene: TRBV5-1; J gene: TRBJ2-6; D gene: TRBD1; clone size: NA
CDR3 DNA: TGTGCCAGCAGCAGGGGAGGGGGAAACACCATATATTTT; CDR3 protein: CASSRGGGNTIYF; V gene: TRBV21-1; J gene: TRBJ1-3; D gene: NA; clone size: NA
CDR3 DNA: TGTGCCAGCAGCATTAGGACCGACTACGAGCAGTACTTC; CDR3 protein: CASSIRTDYEQYF; V gene: TRBV21-1; J gene: TRBJ2-7; D gene: NA; clone size: once
CDR3 DNA: TGTGCCAGCTCTCCAAGACACACTTCAACCTACGAGCAGTACTTC; CDR3 protein: CASSPRHTSTYEQYF; V gene: TRBV27; J gene: TRBJ2-7; D gene: NA; clone size: NA
CDR3 DNA: TGTGCCAGCAGTTTTCAAATGGGACAGCCTTCTTATGGCTACACCTTC; CDR3 protein: CASSFQMGQPSYGYTF; V gene: TRBV28; J gene: TRBJ1-2; D gene: TRBD1; clone size: once
CDR3 DNA: TGTGCCAGCAGTGTCGCAGGGGGCGCTTGGCCTGAAGCTTTCTTT; CDR3 protein: CASSVAGGAWPEAFF; V gene: TRBV28; J gene: TRBJ1-1; D gene: TRBD1; clone size: many
CDR3 DNA: TGTGCCAGCAGCTTGCGGGGGGCCAATGAGCAGTTCTTC; CDR3 protein: CASSLRGANEQFF; V gene: TRBV5-4; J gene: TRBJ2-1; D gene: NA; clone size: NA
CDR3 DNA: TGCAGCGTTGATAAGGGAGGAGACATTCAGTACTTC; CDR3 protein: CSVDKGGDIQYF; V gene: TRBV29-1; J gene: TRBJ2-4; D gene: NA; clone size: NA